This T cell receptor beta chain was identified in a study of response to subunit inactivated influenza vaccine. MiXCR was run by TCRdb on the RT-PCR reads, yielding one entry per CDR3 protein. The sample contains hundreds of thousands of distinct CDR3 sequences, roughly 12% of which appear only once. V dropped 6 bases and J dropped 4; count of bases not matched to a gene: 7. CDR3 length: 14 amino acids. Germline values: CDR1 DFQATT, CDR2 SNEGSKA (reference sequence). This same sample was also part of a study on T cells expressing NK-cell markers. That paper states: What made the TCR beta cDNA was 5'RACE template switching with UMIs.

The material sequenced was PBMCs from blood, taken on the day of vaccination. The rearrangement joins TRBV20-1 to TRBJ1-3, with 9 bases fitting TRBD1. This sequence was found in a man aged 50 to 60 who received an inactivated influenza vaccine. In DNA, the CDR3 is TGCAGTGCCGCCGACAGGGGGTTGGGAAACACCATATATTTT. The encoded protein is CSAADRGLGNTIYF.